These 23 T cell receptor beta chains were sequenced from one sample in a study of radiation and T cells in renal cell carcinoma. Noted time point: blood 2 weeks post-SBRT. Regarding treatment: 15 Gy SBRT to primary tumor, nephrectomy 4 weeks later. Here immunoSEQ multiplex PCR was the method, and the copy in TCRdb shows in-frame clones only, minus some. Of fewer than 30,000 clones listed, roughly 80% were seen once; the top ten hold approximately 31%. Specimen: blood, collected from a patient whose treatment included radiotherapy and nephrectomy. These receptors came from a man in his sixties with renal cell carcinoma.

The V call is TRBV7-9, the J call TRBJ2-3; maybe TRBD2 (5 bases). CDR1 and CDR2 (germline): SEHNR, FQNEAQ (reference sequence). V was shortened by 3 bases and J by 1 base, with 8 bases between the two germline ends. The CDR3 runs 14 residues. This chain's CDR3 is CASSFAAGTDTQYF. CDR3 bases: TGTGCCAGCAGCTTTGCAGCGGGCACAGATACGCAGTATTTT. The variable domain in full, with the rest retrieved from reference TRBV7-9 and TRBJ2-3, is DTGVSQNPRHKITKRGQNVTFRCDPISEHNRLYWYRQTLGQGPEFLTYFQNEAQLEKSRLLSDRFSAERPKGSFSTLEIQRTEQGDSAMYLCASSFAAGTDTQYFGPGTRLTVL.

The J gene is TRBJ2-2, the V gene TRBV19; D gene ambiguous. The length of the CDR3 is 14 residues. V lost 6 bases to trimming and J lost 3 bases, with 11 bases between them. The germline gives CDR1 LNHDA, CDR2 SQIVND (reference sequence). The CDR3 here is CASRLDGYTGELFF. The CDR3 coding sequence is TGTGCCAGTAGATTAGACGGTTACACCGGGGAGCTGTTTTTT.

The chain carries TRBV7-2 and TRBJ2-7; D is tentatively TRBD1 or TRBD2 (6 bases each). CDR3 length: 19 amino acids. Trimming left V 4 bases short and J 3 bases short, with 28 bases between. Per the germline V gene, CDR1 is SGHTA and CDR2 is FQGNSA. The CDR3 reads CASSSRPGSGGDHLYEQYF. CDR3 sequence (DNA): TGTGCCAGCAGCTCCCGACCCGGATCCGGGGGCGACCATCTCTACGAGCAGTACTTC.

About this clone itself: One end of the junction does not line up with germline, which may come from a read error. This chain joins TRBV14 and TRBJ2-7; 7 nucleotides align to TRBD1. The CDR3 runs 15 residues. Germline V lookup: CDR1 SGHDN, CDR2 FVKESK. The CDR3: CASSKDRVSSYEQYF. As DNA, the CDR3 is TGTGCCAGCAGCAAAGACAGGGTCAGCTCCTACGAGCAGTACTTC.

J is TRBJ2-3 and V is TRBV11-3; 8 positions agree with TRBD1. J lost 6 bases, V lost 3 bases, and 11 bases had no gene match. The CDR3 is made up of 16 amino acids. From germline, CDR1 is SGHNT and CDR2 YENEEA. The CDR3 DNA reads as TGTGCCAGCAGCTTCCTTTCAGGGGGCCAAGGGGATACGCAGTATTTT. Amino acid sequence: CASSFLSGGQGDTQYF.

The gene calls are TRBV10-3 and TRBJ1-2; D is unclear. V lost 6 bases to trimming and J lost 7 bases, with 24 bases between them. CDR3 length equals 16 residues. The V gene's germline CDR1 is ENHRY and CDR2 SYGVKD. The CDR3 bases are TGTGCCATCAGCCACCCGCGGGATGAAATGTTCGGTGGCTACACCTTC. The encoded protein is CAISHPRDEMFGGYTF.

The chain has TRBV5-1 and TRBJ2-1; D unclear. The germline CDR1 and CDR2 sequences are SGHRS and YFSETQ. The length of the CDR3 is 15 residues. V lost 0 bases to trimming and J lost 2 bases, with 9 bases between them. In DNA form, the CDR3 reads TGCGCCAGCAGCTTGGTGGCGGTAACCTACAATGAGCAGTTCTTC. Residues: CASSLVAVTYNEQFF.

J is TRBJ2-7 and V is TRBV9; TRBD1 might be the D (6 bases). Germline CDR1 is SGDLS and CDR2 is YYNGEE. There are 14 residues in the CDR3. V shed 3 bases and J shed 2 bases, with 12 bases lying between them. The CDR3 loop reads CASSAGHLTYEQYF. Here the CDR3 DNA reads TGTGCCAGCAGCGCGGGACACCTCACCTACGAGCAGTACTTC.

The V gene is TRBV11-2, the J gene TRBJ2-5; 8 nucleotides agree with TRBD2. Germline V gene sequence: CDR1 SGHAT, CDR2 FQNNGV. The CDR3 contains 16 residues. V lost 1 base to trimming and J lost 3 bases; unmatched junction nucleotides: 7. The CDR3 DNA is TGTGCCAGCAGCTTAGGGGGGGTAGCGGGAAAAGAGACCCAGTACTTC. This gives the protein CASSLGGVAGKETQYF.

The chain uses TRBV18 and TRBJ2-5, with D uncertain. The tail of the sequence fits TRBJ2-7 better, so the J call may be wrong. This CDR3 comprises 15 residues. CDR1 is KGHSH, CDR2 LQKENI, per germline. The CDR3 loop is CASSPESPGPYEQYF. In nucleotides, the CDR3 is TGTGCCAGCTCACCAGAATCTCCAGGACCCTACGAGCAGTACTTC.

This clone appeared a few times. V and J are TRBV5-1 and TRBJ2-5; the D gene is possibly TRBD1 (6 bases). Per the germline V gene, CDR1 is SGHRS and CDR2 is YFSETQ. The CDR3 runs to 15 residues. V lost 3 bases and J lost 5, with 17 bases in between. This CDR3 is CASSSFGTKEETQYF. The DNA for the CDR3 is TGCGCCAGCAGCTCCTTTGGGACAAAAGAGGAGACCCAGTACTTC.

The sample holds a few counts of this clone. The chain is built from TRBV6-1 and TRBJ2-7; a weak D match, TRBD2 (5 bases). CDR3 length: 15 residues. Germline CDR1 MNHNS, CDR2 SASEGT. With 8 bases removed from V and 0 bases from J, the gap between germline ends came to 17 bases. In DNA, the CDR3 is TGTGCCAGCTGCTGGAGCGGTCAAGACTCCTACGAGCAGTACTTC. It is translated as CASCWSGQDSYEQYF.

This chain uses TRBV4-1 with TRBJ2-2, with D possibly called TRBD1 or TRBD2 (7 bases each). In germline, CDR1 is MGHRA, CDR2 YSYEKL. This CDR3 has 17 amino acids. Trimming left V 4 bases short and J 3 bases short, with 18 bases between. CDR3 amino acids: CASSRRGLAEYTGELFF. The DNA of the CDR3 is TGCGCCAGCAGCCGAAGGGGGCTAGCGGAGTACACCGGGGAGCTGTTTTTT.

The chain links TRBV6-1 to TRBJ2-3, with 12 positions matching TRBD1. The CDR3 spans 15 residues. Germline loops: CDR1 MNHNS, CDR2 SASEGT. Trimming removed 6 bases from V and 4 bases from J; junction bases left unmatched: 5. Written as DNA, the CDR3 is TGTGCCAGCAGCAGGGGACAGGGGGCAGCAGATACGCAGTATTTT. This gives the protein CASSRGQGAADTQYF.

To note about this clone: A much larger clone differs from this one at a single base, so this may be a read error. This rearrangement joins TRBV5-1 to TRBJ2-1; perhaps TRBD1 as D (6 bases). Germline lookup yields CDR1 SGHRS and CDR2 YFSETQ. The CDR3 spans 14 residues. CDR3 nucleotides: TGCGCCAACAGCTTCACTACAGGGTTGGATGAGCAGTTCTTC. Its translation: CANSFTTGLDEQFF.

This chain uses TRBV4-1 with TRBJ2-3; D unresolved. The CDR3 contains 16 residues. The ends were cut back, 1 base at V and 5 bases at J, with 16 bases in the middle. CDR1 and CDR2 from the germline V gene are MGHRA and YSYEKL. The CDR3 sequence is CASSQASRTAGDTQYF. CDR3 DNA sequence: TGCGCCAGCAGCCAAGCCTCCCGGACGGCAGGAGATACGCAGTATTTT.

The V gene is TRBV6-6, the J gene TRBJ1-6, with D possibly TRBD1 on 5 matching bases. Trimming shortened V by 5 bases and J by 9 bases, and 20 bases separated the two germline ends. CDR1 MNHNY and CDR2 SVGAGI come from the germline V gene (reference sequence). The CDR3 totals 16 residues. CDR3 amino acids: CASSVSGSYSFSPLHF. CDR3 DNA sequence: TGTGCCAGCAGTGTCTCAGGGTCCTACTCGTTTTCACCCCTCCACTTT.

The CDR3 spells CASSSRPATEAFF. The CDR3 nucleotides read TGTGCCAGCAGCAGCCGACCGGCGACTGAAGCTTTCTTT. This chain links TRBV5-5 with TRBJ1-1, with D uncertain. This CDR3 has 13 residues. Germline V gene lookup returns CDR1 SGHKS and CDR2 YYEKEE (reference sequence). The V end lost 4 bases, the J end lost 5 bases, and 12 bases lay between the germline ends.

V usage is TRBV2 and J usage is TRBJ1-1; D not resolved. There are 13 residues in the CDR3. V lost 1 base and J lost 6, with 9 bases in between. Germline V gene data show CDR1 as SNHLY and CDR2 as FYNNEI. The CDR3 DNA follows: TGTGCCAGCAGTGAAGAAATGGCTGCTGAAGCTTTCTTT. This sequence encodes CASSEEMAAEAFF.

This sequence joins TRBV2 and TRBJ1-5; D is possibly TRBD1 (6 bases). Germline CDR1 is SNHLY and CDR2 is FYNNEI. Trimming cost V 6 bases and J 0 bases, with 15 bases left between them. The CDR3 totals 16 residues. CDR3 sequence (DNA): TGTGCCAGCAGCCCTAAGGGGGGGGGTAGCAATCAGCCCCAGCATTTT. Translation: CASSPKGGGSNQPQHF.

The chain joins TRBV7-2 to TRBJ2-1; no reliable D call. The V end lost 1 base, the J end lost 8 bases, and 9 bases lay between the germline ends. Germline V gives CDR1 SGHTA, CDR2 FQGNSA. This CDR3 spans 13 amino acids. The CDR3 sequence: CASSLVKSDEQFF. The CDR3 coding sequence is TGTGCCAGCAGCTTAGTGAAAAGCGATGAGCAGTTCTTC.

This clone was recorded once. This chain joins TRBV5-4 and TRBJ2-1; D is tentatively TRBD1 or TRBD2 (5 bases each). V was cut by 4 bases and J by 8 bases, with 13 bases left in between. This CDR3 spans 13 amino acids. From germline, CDR1 is SGHNT and CDR2 YYREEE (reference sequence). The DNA for the CDR3 is TGTGCCAGCAGCGTAACTGAGGGGTATGAGCAGTTCTTC. It translates to CASSVTEGYEQFF.

This clone occurred a few times. The rearrangement links TRBV4-3 to TRBJ2-3; 10 nucleotides line up with TRBD1. Germline loops: CDR1 LGHNA, CDR2 YSLEER. The CDR3 spans 15 residues. The ends lost 3 bases at V and 6 bases at J; junction bases unmatched: 6. CDR3 residues: CASSQTGQGYDTQYF. The CDR3 DNA reads as TGCGCCAGCAGCCAGACGGGACAGGGGTACGATACGCAGTATTTT.